This TCR beta chain was identified during a study of T cells in Graves' hyperthyroidism and ophthalmopathy. Study in general: Peripheral blood samples were taken at initial diagnosis, prior to any treatment. Study results and limitations: Researchers found most expanded thyroid clonotypes above 0.001 in blood as well.

This clonotype was seen repeatedly, ten times or more. The antigen is not known. Germline CDR1 is SGDLS and CDR2 is YYNGEE. The CDR3 length is 13 residues. Trimming left V 3 bases short and J 5 bases short, with 11 bases between. Stability of Graves' hyperthyroidism was defined as absent ophthalmopathy progression within 18 months. Investigators excluded patients with uncontrolled infection, other autoimmune disease, pregnancy or lactation. RNA transcripts served as the template for amplifying TCR beta CDR3 regions. The HTBI set primed first-round TCR CDR3 RT-PCR. TCRdb reprocessed the multiplex PCR reads via MiXCR and lists one record per CDR3 protein. The sample contains fewer than 700,000 distinct CDR3 sequences, 16% of which appear only once.

This TCR derives from a woman aged 25 to 39 with Graves' hyperthyroidism. The chain recombines TRBV9 with TRBJ1-1, with D maybe TRBD1 (5 bases). The sample comprised blood. This CDR3 is CASSGGVWTEAFF. The CDR3 coding sequence is TGTGCCAGCAGCGGAGGGGTTTGGACTGAAGCTTTCTTT.